Listed here are 18 T cell receptor beta chains from one sample, sequenced in a study of beta chain features in type 1 diabetes. Notes on the study in general: Among all four CD4+ subsets, Type 1 diabetes patients had TCRB CDR3s that were moderately but significantly shorter.

The antigens for these receptors are not known. Isolated RNA was reverse transcribed in full, so expressed TCRB transcripts were sequenced. The method was immunoSEQ multiplex PCR; TCRdb's version includes in-frame clones alone and lacks a portion of them. The repertoire consists of 200,000 to 250,000 clones, with 11% to 15% occurring once and the leading ten covering just under 0.02%. Source material: naive CD4+ T cells from blood. The receptors shown here come from a man younger than 40 with type 1 diabetes.

The CDR3 loop is CSVGADSGANVLTF. CDR3 sequence (DNA): TGCAGCGTAGGAGCCGACTCTGGGGCCAACGTCCTGACTTTC. The chain combines TRBV29-1 with TRBJ2-6; unclear D gene. The germline V gene encodes CDR1 SQVTM and CDR2 ANQGSEA. V lost 6 bases to trimming and J lost 0 bases, with 9 bases between them. The CDR3 runs to 14 residues.

The sample holds a few counts of this clone. The J gene is TRBJ2-1, the V gene TRBV14; 10 positions agree with TRBD1. CDR1 is SGHDN, CDR2 FVKESK, per germline. The trim removed 4 bases at V and 6 bases at J, leaving 6 bases unmatched. The CDR3 runs 15 residues. The CDR3 nucleotides read TGTGCCAGCAGCCCCCGGGACAGGGGCCCCAATGAGCAGTTCTTC. Translating gives CASSPRDRGPNEQFF. The full variable domain, with the rest looked up from reference TRBV14 and TRBJ2-1, is EAGVTQFPSHSVIEKGQTVTLRCDPISGHDNLYWYRRVMGKEIKFLLHFVKESKQDESGMPNNRFLAERTGGTYSTLKVQPAELEDSGVYFCASSPRDRGPNEQFFGPGTRLTVL.

This clone was picked up a small number of times. The rearrangement uses TRBV7-9 and TRBJ1-1; no clear D gene. Deletions cut 5 bases from V and 2 bases from J, with 15 bases between. Per germline, CDR1 SEHNR and CDR2 FQNEAQ (reference sequence). The length of the CDR3 is 15 residues. CDR3 in DNA: TGTGCCAGCAGCCCCCAGTCGGCAGGTAACACTGAAGCTTTCTTT. This encodes CASSPQSAGNTEAFF.

This clone was seen a handful of times. J is TRBJ2-7 and V is TRBV21-1; the table's D call, TRBD1, has no DNA check behind it. TRBV21-1 is marked as a pseudogene. There are 15 residues in the CDR3. The CDR3 sequence is CASRTGTENSYEQYF. CDR3 nucleotide sequence: TGTGCCAGCAGGACCGGGACAGAAAATTCCTACGAGCAGTACTTC.

The chain recombines TRBV6-1 with TRBJ2-3; 8 positions match TRBD2. The CDR3 extends over 13 amino acids. Germline values: CDR1 MNHNS, CDR2 SASEGT. In DNA, the CDR3 is TGTTGTTCCCGGGCAGCGGGGGCAGATACGCAGTATTTT. This sequence encodes CCSRAAGADTQYF.

V and J are TRBV6-4 and TRBJ1-2; D may be TRBD1 (5 bases). In germline, CDR1 is MRHNA, CDR2 SNTAGT. The CDR3 is 14 residues long. Trimming cost V 3 bases and J 3 bases, with 11 bases left between them. CDR3 in amino acids: CASSDVGGDYGYTF. The CDR3 DNA sequence: TGTGCCAGCAGTGATGTAGGAGGGGACTATGGCTACACCTTC.

J is TRBJ2-7 and V is TRBV7-2; 10 bases match TRBD2. This CDR3 is built from 16 residues. V dropped 1 base and J dropped 0; count of bases not matched to a gene: 3. Germline assignment: CDR1 SGHTA and CDR2 FQGNSA. CDR3 sequence: CASSLVSGGASYEQYF. As DNA, the CDR3 is TGTGCCAGCAGCTTAGTAAGCGGGGGGGCCTCCTACGAGCAGTACTTC.

V is TRBV2 and J is TRBJ1-1; 10 nucleotides line up with TRBD1. Germline CDR1 is SNHLY and CDR2 is FYNNEI. The CDR3 totals 15 residues. Trimming removed 1 base from V and 3 bases from J; junction bases left unmatched: 2. CDR3: CASSEGTGGDTEAFF. DNA of the CDR3: TGTGCCAGCAGTGAAGGGACAGGGGGGGACACTGAAGCTTTCTTT. Variable domain in full (rest from reference TRBV2 and TRBJ1-1): EPEVTQTPSHQVTQMGQEVILRCVPISNHLYFYWYRQILGQKVEFLVSFYNNEISEKSEIFDDQFSVERPDGSNFTLKIRSTKLEDSAMYFCASSEGTGGDTEAFFGQGTRLTVV.

This clone was seen only a few times. J is TRBJ1-6 and V is TRBV5-1; D is unresolved. In germline, CDR1 is SGHRS, CDR2 YFSETQ. Trimming left V 0 bases short and J 9 bases short, with 13 bases between. CDR3 length: 15 residues. The CDR3 coding sequence is TGCGCCAGCAGCTTGGCGGGAGGATCTTTTTCACCCCTCCACTTT. It yields the protein CASSLAGGSFSPLHF.

This chain links TRBV5-1 with TRBJ2-5; D possibly corresponds to TRBD1 (5 bases). Germline V gives CDR1 SGHRS, CDR2 YFSETQ. V was trimmed by 4 bases and J by 2 bases, leaving 15 bases between them. CDR3 length equals 15 residues. The CDR3 protein is CASSGAQTFQETQYF. For the CDR3, the DNA is TGCGCCAGCAGCGGGGCTCAGACATTTCAAGAGACCCAGTACTTC.

This clone was detected a few times. This rearrangement joins TRBV12-5 to TRBJ2-7; TRBD1 matches at 7 bases. The CDR3 is 11 residues long. With 6 bases clipped from V and 7 bases from J, the junction kept 3 bases outside the gene matches. CDR1 is LGHNT, CDR2 FRNRAP, per germline. Here the CDR3 DNA reads TGTGCTAGTGGGACAGGGTTTGAGCAGTACTTC. Encoded protein: CASGTGFEQYF.

There are a few counts of this clone. The chain carries TRBV7-9 and TRBJ2-5; D uncertain. The length of the CDR3 is 14 residues. The V end lost 0 bases, the J end lost 5 bases, and 10 bases lay between the germline ends. CDR1 is SEHNR and CDR2 is FQNEAQ in the germline V gene (reference sequence). The CDR3 DNA reads as TGTGCCAGCAGCTTAGCGGCAGGTGGGGAGACCCAGTACTTC. Protein: CASSLAAGGETQYF.

This clone was detected only a few times. The rearrangement joins TRBV29-1 to TRBJ2-2; TRBD1 aligns across 8 bases. Germline CDR1 and CDR2: SQVTM and ANQGSEA. V was pared by 4 bases and J by 6 bases, with 1 base of the junction left unmatched. This CDR3 is 12 amino acids long. Written as DNA, the CDR3 is TGCAGCGTTGCAGGGGGCTCCGGGGAGCTGTTTTTT. It codes for CSVAGGSGELFF.

This chain connects TRBV5-4 to TRBJ2-3; TRBD1 aligns across 7 bases. Germline CDR1 is SGHNT and CDR2 is YYREEE (reference sequence). The length of the CDR3 is 18 residues. V trimming: 0 bases; J trimming: 1 base; junction bases outside the gene matches: 11. The CDR3 is CASSLGGQLKGGTDTQYF. CDR3 DNA: TGTGCCAGCAGCTTGGGGGGACAGCTCAAAGGGGGCACAGATACGCAGTATTTT. The full variable domain, completed using reference TRBV5-4 and TRBJ2-3, is ETGVTQSPTHLIKTRGQQVTLRCSSQSGHNTVSWYQQALGQGPQFIFQYYREEENGRGNFPPRFSGLQFPNYSSELNVNALELDDSALYLCASSLGGQLKGGTDTQYFGPGTRLTVL.

This clone was seen a single time. J is TRBJ2-5 and V is TRBV7-9; 9 bases are a match to TRBD2. The CDR3 is made up of 18 amino acids. V lost 5 bases, J lost 5 bases, and 18 bases stayed unmatched. Germline V CDR1 and CDR2: SEHNR, FQNEAQ (reference sequence). CDR3 nucleotide sequence: TGTGCCAGCAGCGAAACCGGGACTAGCTCGACGTCCCGGGAGACCCAGTACTTC. Translated, it gives CASSETGTSSTSRETQYF.

This clone was observed a few times. V and J are TRBV14 and TRBJ2-4; D remains ambiguous. Germline CDR1 is SGHDN and CDR2 is FVKESK. There are 14 residues in the CDR3. Deletions cut 1 base from V and 9 bases from J, with 13 bases between. DNA of the CDR3: TGTGCCAGCAGCCAAGCGTCCCTCTCGGGCATTCAGTACTTC. Encoded protein: CASSQASLSGIQYF.

This clone was observed a handful of times. This chain uses TRBV5-4 with TRBJ2-5; 11 positions match TRBD2. V was clipped by 3 bases and J by 3 bases; unmatched bases: 1. Germline values: CDR1 SGHNT, CDR2 YYREEE (reference sequence). The length of the CDR3 is 14 residues. The CDR3 DNA is TGTGCCAGCAGCTGGGGACTAGCGGAAGAGACCCAGTACTTC. Protein: CASSWGLAEETQYF.

The V and J genes are TRBV7-2 and TRBJ2-1, with 8 bases aligning to TRBD1. There are 14 residues in the CDR3. The J segment lost 9 bases and the V segment lost 4 bases, leaving 8 bases of the junction unmatched. CDR1 and CDR2 from the germline V gene are SGHTA and FQGNSA. DNA of the CDR3: TGTGCCAGCAGCTACGGACAGGGTACAGGTGAGCAGTTCTTC. Its translation is CASSYGQGTGEQFF.